This T cell receptor (beta chain) is from a study of identical twins. Deletions cut 4 bases from V and 3 bases from J, with 7 bases between. CDR1 and CDR2 (germline): PRHDT, FYEKMQ (reference sequence). This CDR3 region has 13 residues. cDNA molecules carried unique molecular identifiers, and template switching added a universal primer site. TCRdb redid the calling of the 5' RACE reads with MiXCR, one entry per CDR3 protein. Of around 1.7 million distinct CDR3 sequences listed, about 32% were seen once; the top ten hold around 0.3%. Sequenced sample: cord blood. The J gene is TRBJ1-5, the V gene TRBV13; D is unclear. The TCR was taken from a newborn girl in good health. Here the CDR3 DNA reads TGTGCCAGCAGCTGGAGACACAATCAGCCCCAGCATTTT. Its translation: CASSWRHNQPQHF. The complete variable domain, with remaining parts taken from reference TRBV13 and TRBJ1-5, reads AAGVIQSPRHLIKEKRETATLKCYPIPRHDTVYWYQQGPGQDPQFLISFYEKMQSDKGSIPDRFSAQQFSDYHSELNMSSLELGDSALYFCASSWRHNQPQHFGDGTRLSIL.